These 17 T cell receptor beta chains were all obtained from the same sample, sequenced in a study of a mutant IDH1 vaccine in newly diagnosed glioma. The assay was immunoSEQ multiplex PCR, and TCRdb's table has in-frame clones only and misses some. The data show tens of thousands of clones, with 80% to 95% seen just once and roughly 4% held by the top ten. Time point of the sample: week 23, last vaccination. What each vaccine dose contained was 300 ug of mutant IDH1 20-mer peptide, accompanied by topical imiquimod. These TCRs are of unknown antigen specificity. Sequenced here: PBMCs, sampled from a glioma patient whose treatment included an IDH1 peptide vaccine. The receptor set was obtained from a man between 50 and 59 years old with glioma.

This chain links TRBV18 with TRBJ1-2; D may be TRBD1 (6 bases). The CDR3 has 15 residues. Trimming shortened V by 3 bases and J by 4 bases, and 15 bases separated the two germline ends. Germline V lookup: CDR1 KGHSH, CDR2 LQKENI. CDR3 DNA: TGTGCCAGCTCACCTAGGACAGCCGCCGGCTATGGCTACACCTTC. It encodes CASSPRTAAGYGYTF.

The chain links TRBV7-3 to TRBJ1-1; D gene unclear. CDR1 is SGHTA and CDR2 is FQGTGA in the germline V gene. V lost 5 bases and J lost 2, with 9 bases in between. This CDR3 has 13 residues. CDR3 protein: CASSATVNTEAFF. The CDR3 region has the DNA TGTGCCAGCAGCGCAACAGTTAACACTGAAGCTTTCTTT.

CDR3 in DNA: TGTGCCAGCGCGGGACAGGGGAGAGATACGCAGTATTTT. Protein: CASAGQGRDTQYF. The chain uses TRBV18 and TRBJ2-3; TRBD1 matches at 10 bases. The CDR3 length is 13 residues. J gave up 5 bases and V 8 bases, and 4 bases lay outside the gene matches. Germline V gene lookup returns CDR1 KGHSH and CDR2 LQKENI.

The chain has TRBV25-1 and TRBJ2-2; D perhaps matches TRBD2 (5 bases). This CDR3 is 12 amino acids long. V was trimmed by 7 bases and J by 6 bases, leaving 9 bases between them. Germline values: CDR1 MGHDK, CDR2 SYGVNS. Here the CDR3 reads CASTAGSGELFF. The CDR3 region has the DNA TGTGCCAGCACGGCGGGCTCCGGGGAGCTGTTTTTT.

The rearrangement uses TRBV6-5 and TRBJ1-3, with 9 nucleotides matching TRBD1. This CDR3 region has 14 residues. CDR1 is MNHEY, CDR2 SVGAGI, per germline. The V and J ends lost 5 bases and 2 bases, in that order; junction bases with no gene match: 1. The CDR3 DNA reads TGTGCCAGCAGTCGACAGGGGGCTGGAAACACCATATATTTT. This translates into CASSRQGAGNTIYF.

This rearrangement joins TRBV5-1 to TRBJ1-4, with TRBD1 matching over 7 bases. This CDR3 is built from 17 residues. The V and J ends lost 0 bases and 3 bases, in that order; junction bases with no gene match: 8. CDR1 and CDR2 from the germline V gene are SGHRS and YFSETQ. CDR3 in DNA: TGCGCCAGCAGCTTGGGCGGCAGGGGGTTGGCTAATGAAAAACTGTTTTTT. Protein product: CASSLGGRGLANEKLFF. Full variable domain (rest looked up from reference TRBV5-1 and TRBJ1-4): KAGVTQTPRYLIKTRGQQVTLSCSPISGHRSVSWYQQTPGQGLQFLFEYFSETQRNKGNFPGRFSGRQFSNSRSEMNVSTLELGDSALYLCASSLGGRGLANEKLFFGSGTQLSVL.

The chain has TRBV18 and TRBJ1-3; a possible D gene is TRBD1 (5 bases). The CDR3 extends over 12 amino acids. V was shortened by 5 bases and J by 9 bases, with 11 bases between the two germline ends. Per the germline V gene, CDR1 is KGHSH and CDR2 is LQKENI. The CDR3, as DNA: TGTGCCAGCTCAACCGGGGGAGGCACCATATATTTT. This sequence encodes CASSTGGGTIYF. Full variable domain (rest looked up from reference TRBV18 and TRBJ1-3): NAGVMQNPRHLVRRRGQEARLRCSPMKGHSHVYWYRQLPEEGLKFMVYLQKENIIDESGMPKERFSAEFPKEGPSILRIQQVVRGDSAAYFCASSTGGGTIYFGEGSWLTVV.

DNA of the CDR3: TGTGCCAGCTCACCAAGACAGGGGACCTACGAGCAGTACTTC. This codes for CASSPRQGTYEQYF. This sequence joins TRBV18 and TRBJ2-7, with TRBD1 matching over 8 bases. J was trimmed by 2 bases and V by 2 bases; bases with no gene match: 2. This CDR3 region has 14 residues. Germline-derived CDR1 and CDR2 are KGHSH and LQKENI.

The chain carries TRBV27 and TRBJ2-7, with 8 positions matching TRBD1. Germline V gene sequence: CDR1 MNHEY, CDR2 SMNVEV (reference sequence). CDR3 size: 16 residues. V lost 2 bases to trimming and J lost 4 bases; unmatched junction nucleotides: 10. CDR3 sequence reads: CASSLKLGQVHYEQYF. In nucleotides, the CDR3 is TGTGCCAGCAGTTTAAAACTGGGACAGGTGCATTACGAGCAGTACTTC.

Turning to this clone: One base away lies a much larger clone, so this may be a sequencing read error. Other DNA sequences of this sample code for an identical CDR3. The chain links TRBV7-2 to TRBJ1-2; tentatively, D is TRBD1 (6 bases). This CDR3 is built from 15 residues. Trimming shortened V by 1 base and J by 5 bases, and 14 bases separated the two germline ends. Germline V CDR1 and CDR2: SGHTA, FQGNSA. For the CDR3, the DNA is TGTGCCAGCAGCTTAGGGGGGCGGGCTGTATATGGCTACACCTTC. Translated, it gives CASSLGGRAVYGYTF.

The chain employs TRBV7-2 and TRBJ2-7; a possible D gene is TRBD2 (6 bases). This CDR3 is 16 amino acids long. Trimming cost V 6 bases and J 4 bases, with 22 bases left between them. Germline CDR1 is SGHTA and CDR2 is FQGNSA. The CDR3: CASSQMSGLREYEQYF. The DNA for the CDR3 is TGTGCCAGCAGTCAAATGTCGGGACTCCGCGAATACGAGCAGTACTTC.

This chain joins TRBV25-1 and TRBJ1-5, with D possibly matching TRBD1 (5 bases). The germline gives CDR1 MGHDK, CDR2 SYGVNS. Trimming removed 8 bases at V and 4 bases at J, with 15 bases between. The CDR3 loop spans 14 amino acids. CDR3 in amino acids: CASRAGGSNQPQHF. The CDR3 DNA follows: TGTGCCAGCCGTGCGGGGGGTAGTAATCAGCCCCAGCATTTT. Full variable domain (outside the CDR3, taken from reference TRBV25-1 and TRBJ1-5): EADIYQTPRYLVIGTGKKITLECSQTMGHDKMYWYQQDPGMELHLIHYSYGVNSTEKGDLSSESTVSRIRTEHFPLTLESARPSHTSQYLCASRAGGSNQPQHFGDGTRLSIL.

The genes are TRBV19 and TRBJ1-4; possibly TRBD1 for D (5 bases). This CDR3 is 14 amino acids long. V was cut by 5 bases and J by 3 bases, with 10 bases left in between. Germline assignment: CDR1 LNHDA and CDR2 SQIVND (reference sequence). Here the CDR3 DNA reads TGTGCCAGTAGTCCGGGACGGTCTAATGAAAAACTGTTTTTT. It translates to CASSPGRSNEKLFF.

This chain joins TRBV30 and TRBJ1-1; D is perhaps TRBD1 (5 bases). CDR1 and CDR2 (germline): GTSNPN, SVGIG (reference sequence). CDR3 length equals 16 residues. V was cut by 0 bases and J by 5 bases, with 19 bases left in between. The CDR3 DNA follows: TGTGCCTGGAGTGTACGGCAGGGTTTGCCTACGACTGAAGCTTTCTTT. Its translation: CAWSVRQGLPTTEAFF.

This sequence joins TRBV7-2 and TRBJ1-6; D is unclear. The CDR3 contains 18 residues. V was cut by 5 bases and J by 13 bases, with 30 bases left in between. CDR1 and CDR2 from the germline V gene are SGHTA and FQGNSA. Written as DNA, the CDR3 is TGTGCCAGCAGCCCTTACGGTCTGAGCGGGGTCCGGAGCTTCCCCCTCCACTTT. As protein: CASSPYGLSGVRSFPLHF.

This rearrangement joins TRBV6-5 to TRBJ1-1, with a possible D match to TRBD1 (5 bases). V was clipped by 4 bases and J by 6 bases, with 21 bases between them. CDR3 size: 16 residues. CDR1 and CDR2 (germline): MNHEY, SVGAGI. In nucleotides, the CDR3 is TGTGCCAGCAGTTCCCCCAGACAAGGGGTGATCGCTGAAGCTTTCTTT. It translates to CASSSPRQGVIAEAFF.

The rearrangement links TRBV10-1 to TRBJ2-3, with D possibly TRBD2 on 6 matching bases. The CDR3 contains 14 residues. CDR1 and CDR2 from the germline V gene are WNHNN and SYGVQD (reference sequence). V was shortened by 3 bases and J by 4 bases, with 11 bases between the two germline ends. CDR3 in amino acids: CASSDGGLADTQYF. In DNA form, the CDR3 reads TGCGCCAGCAGTGACGGGGGTCTCGCAGATACGCAGTATTTT.